This T cell receptor beta chain was documented in a study of PD-1 blockade in classical Hodgkin lymphoma. The method was immunoSEQ multiplex PCR; TCRdb's version includes in-frame clones alone and lacks a portion of them. The table includes more than 20,000 clones, about 88% detected once. This clone was seen once. Its cognate antigen is unknown. Time point given: cycle 4 day 1 (C4D1), after 5 to 7 weeks of nivolumab. All trial patients relapsed after autologous stem cell transplantation. Findings and caveats of the study: There was a significant rise in CD4+ TCR diversity by C4D1, with no such rise for CD8+.

The V and J ends lost 1 base and 7 bases, in that order; junction bases with no gene match: 6. Germline V gene lookup returns CDR1 GTSNPN and CDR2 SVGIG (reference sequence). CDR3 length: 13 amino acids. This chain joins TRBV30 and TRBJ1-2; TRBD1 matches 7 bases. This clonotype originated in a human donor with classical Hodgkin lymphoma. The starting material was peripheral blood mononuclear cells (PBMCs), obtained before the fourth cycle of nivolumab. CDR3 sequence (DNA): TGTGCCTGGAGTGGACAGGGAGGGTCTGGCTACACCTTC. The encoded protein is CAWSGQGGSGYTF.